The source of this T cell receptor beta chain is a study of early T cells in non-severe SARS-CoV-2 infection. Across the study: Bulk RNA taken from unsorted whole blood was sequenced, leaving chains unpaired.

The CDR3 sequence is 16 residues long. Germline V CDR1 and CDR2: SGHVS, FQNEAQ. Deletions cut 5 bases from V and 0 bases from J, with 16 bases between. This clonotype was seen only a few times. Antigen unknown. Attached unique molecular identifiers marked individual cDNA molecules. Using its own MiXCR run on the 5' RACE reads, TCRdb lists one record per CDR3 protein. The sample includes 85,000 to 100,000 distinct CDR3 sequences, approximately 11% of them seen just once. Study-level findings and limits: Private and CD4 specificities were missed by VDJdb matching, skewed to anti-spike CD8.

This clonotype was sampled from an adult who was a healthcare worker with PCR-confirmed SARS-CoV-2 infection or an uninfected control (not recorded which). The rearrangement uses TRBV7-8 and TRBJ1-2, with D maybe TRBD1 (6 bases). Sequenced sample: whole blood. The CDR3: CASSPRQGNANYGYTF. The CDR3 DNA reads TGTGCCAGCAGCCCACGTCAGGGGAATGCTAACTATGGCTACACCTTC.